This T cell receptor beta chain was documented in a study of T cells after yellow fever vaccination. Study-wide points: Booster sampling recovered most clones from primary vaccination (roughly 96% CD4, 80% to 90% CD8).

This clonotype was counted many times. Its antigen is not identified. TCRdb re-derived calls from the 5' RACE reads in MiXCR, one entry per CDR3 protein. The repertoire consists of approximately 120,000 distinct CDR3 sequences, with around 7.7% occurring once and the leading ten covering roughly 2.6%. The CDR3 loop spans 13 amino acids. V lost 6 bases and J lost 10; bases outside the gene matches: 11. Specimen: CD4+ T cells sorted from PBMCs, collected roughly 10 days after the first yellow fever vaccination. The receptor's source is a man aged 18 to 29 who received the YFV17D yellow fever vaccine. This chain connects TRBV12-3 or TRBV12-4 to TRBJ1-1; 7 bases are a match to TRBD1. The CDR3 DNA reads as TGTGCCAGCAGGGGGACCACAGGGGTGATAGCTTTCTTT. This sequence encodes CASRGTTGVIAFF.